These T cell receptor beta chains were read from a single sample in a study of blood T cell repertoires in COVID-19. The table came from immunoSEQ multiplex PCR; TCRdb's copy has only in-frame clones and leaves some out. The profile shows under 250,000 clones, 65% to 90% of them singletons. The sample was peripheral blood. The source of these receptors is a middle-aged man with COVID-19, enrolled during active disease. Both conserved end residues are part of each CDR3.

>TRBV27|TRBJ1-2
CASSPTTGFGYTF
>TRBV3-1/TRBV3-2|TRBJ2-5
CASSQSPGRETQYF
>TRBV5-3|TRBJ1-4
CARSLSRGPLDEKLFF
>TRBV18|TRBJ1-2
CASSDRGQAYGYTF
>TRBV5-1|TRBJ2-2
CASSFFTSGTSNTGELFF
>TRBV19|TRBJ1-5
CASTQGPSNQPQHF
>TRBV14|TRBJ1-2
CASSQDHGTRDNGYTF
>TRBV30|TRBJ2-3
CAWTGGSGVSDTQYF
>TRBV19|TRBJ1-2
CASSRQGPNYGYTF
>TRBV4-2|TRBJ1-4
CASSQDPSGGNEKLFF
>TRBV5-4|TRBJ1-1
CASSSKQGSTEAFF
>TRBV2|TRBJ1-1
CASNYEGARGTEAFF
>TRBV4-2|TRBJ2-3
CASSPRTSGGSADTQYF
>TRBV19|TRBJ2-3
CASSFTLTHRGGTDTQYF
>TRBV3-1/TRBV3-2|TRBJ1-5
CASRRGTGNGNQPQHF
>TRBV7-2|TRBJ2-3
CASSSRDRDLSTDTQYF
>TRBV19|TRBJ2-5
CASSIKGQVGTQYF
>TRBV7-2|TRBJ2-6
CASSLTGSASGANVLTF
>TRBV28|TRBJ1-2
CASSFTGGYGYTF
>TRBV5-4|TRBJ1-6
CASSLRTGSDYNSPLHF
>TRBV3-1/TRBV3-2|TRBJ2-1
CASSQGVGLAGEQFF
>TRBV4-2|TRBJ1-2
CASSLSTGGYGYTF
>TRBV28|TRBJ1-2
CATQGQPYGYTF
>TRBV28|TRBJ1-2
CASSLSEGYGYTF
>TRBV4-2|TRBJ2-3
CASSQGGRDTQYF
>TRBV6-2/TRBV6-3|TRBJ1-3
CASSMSGNTIYF
>TRBV5-1|TRBJ2-1
CASSLLSGSSYNEQFF
>TRBV12-3/TRBV12-4|TRBJ1-6
CASSPVGRAPLHF
>TRBV11-2|TRBJ1-2
CASSPGTGPYGYTF
>TRBV7-2|TRBJ1-6
CASSSPDTLGGSPLHF
>TRBV19|TRBJ2-2
CASIGQANTGELFF
>TRBV19|TRBJ1-1
CASSIATVNTEAFF
>TRBV5-5|TRBJ2-2
CASSLSSGGAGELFF
>TRBV6-5|TRBJ1-1
CASSYTGRGVLAEAFF